The entry that follows covers one T cell receptor (beta chain) sequence. Its antigen is not known. This record comes from a study of CXCR3-negative and CXCR3-positive naive CD8 T cells. The study's findings and limits: Both naive subsets showed comparably high diversity, and memory CD8+ cells showed much lower diversity. Greater hydrophobicity was found in TRB CDR3s of CXCR3-positive naive cells than of CXCR3-negative naive cells. Across naive subsets, surface CD5 expression was comparable, and TCR strength was inferred from properties of the TRB CDR3.

5' RACE with UMI labels generated the TRB cDNA libraries. From its re-call of the 5' RACE reads, TCRdb lists each CDR3 protein once, without DNA. This listing includes 100,000 or so distinct CDR3 sequences. The CDR3 is made up of 13 amino acids. Germline V lookup: CDR1 MNHEY, CDR2 SVGAGI. Phenotypically, naive CD8+ T cells corresponded to CD45RO-CCR7+CD27+CD95-. The genes are TRBV6-5 and TRBJ1-1. The sequence was obtained from a human donor in good health. Some clones in this sample may be carry-over from other donors' samples. The sequenced material came from naive CXCR3- CD8+ T cells from blood. As for subset: CD45RO-CCR7+CD27+CD95- naive CD8+ T cells lacking CXCR3 (TNR3-). CDR3 protein: CASSYGQTLEAFF.